These 2 T cell receptor beta chains originate from one sample sequenced in a study of radiotherapy plus CTLA-4 blockade in lung cancer. The protocol was immunoSEQ multiplex PCR, while the TCRdb copy is restricted to in-frame clones and leaves out a portion. Found here are about 39,000 clones, about four fifths of them singletons; the top ten hold less than 25%. Sequencing used peripheral blood, obtained from a patient treated with radiotherapy plus ipilimumab. The receptors shown here come from a human donor with non-small cell lung cancer that progressed on radiotherapy plus ipilimumab.

This chain connects TRBV21-1 to TRBJ2-7; the listed D gene, TRBD1, was not tested against the DNA. TRBV21-1 is listed as a pseudogene. The length of the CDR3 is 14 residues. The chain's CDR3 is CASRGQPPGGEQYF. Written as DNA, the CDR3 is TGTGCCAGCCGGGGACAGCCACCCGGGGGCGAGCAGTACTTC.

The V call is TRBV27, the J call TRBJ2-3, with 7 bases that match TRBD1. CDR1 is MNHEY and CDR2 is SMNVEV in the germline V gene (reference sequence). The CDR3 runs to 18 residues. Losses at the gene ends were 4 bases for V and 5 bases for J; bases not matched to a gene: 18. The DNA of the CDR3 is TGTGCCAGCAGTTGTTGCGACCCTACGACAGGGTGGATAGATACGCAGTATTTT. Translated, it gives CASSCCDPTTGWIDTQYF.